The 28 T cell receptor beta chains below were found in one sample sequenced in a study of blood T cell repertoires in COVID-19. TCRdb's table, derived via immunoSEQ multiplex PCR, lists solely in-frame clones and lacks some. The table has 140,000 to 150,000 clones, around nine tenths seen once. Sequences were obtained from peripheral blood. These receptors originate from a man aged 55 to 70 with active or convalescent COVID-19.

The chain is built from TRBV9 and TRBJ2-5, with 7 bases matching TRBD2. CDR3 length: 15 amino acids. V lost 4 bases, J lost 5 bases, and 11 bases stayed unmatched. CDR1 is SGDLS and CDR2 is YYNGEE in the germline V gene. Here the CDR3 DNA reads TGTGCCAGCAGCCCAGGGACTAACGCGGGGGAGACCCAGTACTTC. Translation gives CASSPGTNAGETQYF.

Only one count was recorded for this clone. The genes are TRBV10-3 and TRBJ2-4; D is perhaps TRBD1 (5 bases). Germline V gives CDR1 ENHRY, CDR2 SYGVKD. The CDR3 contains 17 residues. V was clipped by 0 bases and J by 5 bases, with 17 bases between them. The CDR3 DNA reads TGTGCCATCAGTGAGTCGAATAGTGGGGCCACTGAAAACATTCAGTACTTC. Translation gives CAISESNSGATENIQYF.

The chain combines TRBV29-1 with TRBJ1-3; 8 bases agree with TRBD1. The CDR3 is made up of 15 amino acids. From germline, CDR1 is SQVTM and CDR2 ANQGSEA. Germline trimming cut 4 bases from V and 1 base from J; bases unmatched to any gene: 6. CDR3 in amino acids: CSVADRVGSGNTIYF. The CDR3 nucleotides are TGCAGCGTTGCGGACAGGGTCGGATCTGGAAACACCATATATTTT.

V is TRBV2 and J is TRBJ2-1; D is unresolved. V gave up 3 bases and J gave up 5 bases, with 11 bases separating them. The germline V gene encodes CDR1 SNHLY and CDR2 FYNNEI. The CDR3 length is 14 residues. Here the CDR3 DNA reads TGTGCCAGCAGTGACTCTAGGTTCGACAATGAGCAGTTCTTC. It is translated as CASSDSRFDNEQFF.

This clone is a singleton in its sample. This rearrangement joins TRBV24-1 to TRBJ1-2; D gene unclear. V lost 3 bases to trimming and J lost 7 bases, with 11 bases between them. The CDR3 is 13 amino acids. CDR1 is KGHDR and CDR2 is SFDVKD in the germline V gene. The CDR3 bases are TGTGCCACCAGTGATACCGACTTCGGTGGCTACACCTTC. Protein product: CATSDTDFGGYTF.

The V gene is TRBV24-1, the J gene TRBJ1-2; D unclear. V lost 5 bases and J 4 bases, leaving 10 bases between the germline ends. The CDR3 runs to 13 residues. Looked up from germline, CDR1 is KGHDR and CDR2 is SFDVKD. CDR3 DNA sequence: TGTGCCACCAGTGCTGGCGGACTCTATGGCTACACCTTC. This sequence encodes CATSAGGLYGYTF.

The J gene is TRBJ2-5, the V gene TRBV24-1; tentatively, D is TRBD1 (6 bases). Germline CDR1 reads KGHDR; CDR2 reads SFDVKD. This CDR3 contains 15 residues. V shed 1 base and J shed 2 bases, with 10 bases lying between them. The CDR3 here is CATSDFGTTQETQYF. In DNA, the CDR3 is TGTGCCACCAGTGATTTTGGGACAACGCAAGAGACCCAGTACTTC.

This clone has only one observation. V and J are TRBV30 and TRBJ2-3; 8 nucleotides agree with TRBD2. Germline V CDR1 and CDR2: GTSNPN, SVGIG (reference sequence). The V and J ends lost 3 bases and 4 bases, in that order; junction bases with no gene match: 9. The CDR3 loop spans 15 amino acids. CDR3 in amino acids: CAWRIAGTRADTQYF. The CDR3 nucleotides are TGTGCCTGGAGAATCGCCGGGACTAGAGCAGATACGCAGTATTTT.

The chain couples TRBV19 to TRBJ2-7, with D perhaps TRBD1 (5 bases). The CDR3 contains 15 residues. Germline V gene data show CDR1 as LNHDA and CDR2 as SQIVND (reference sequence). V was cut by 5 bases and J by 2 bases, with 16 bases left in between. The CDR3 DNA reads TGTGCCAGTAGTCAACAGGTAGATTTAGCCTACGAGCAGTACTTC. Its protein is CASSQQVDLAYEQYF.

This rearrangement joins TRBV3-1 (or the pseudogene TRBV3-2) to TRBJ2-1; 7 nucleotides line up with TRBD2. The CDR3 is 11 amino acids. Germline CDR1 LGHDT, CDR2 YNNKEL (reference sequence). J lost 12 bases, V lost 1 base, and 0 bases had no gene match. The CDR3 DNA follows: TGTGCCAGCAGCCAAGGCGGGGGGCAGTTCTTC. Amino acid sequence: CASSQGGGQFF.

J is TRBJ1-2 and V is TRBV6-2 or TRBV6-3, with D maybe TRBD1 (5 bases). The CDR3 runs 17 residues. Trimming pared 2 bases from V and 3 bases from J, leaving 19 bases between. Germline V lookup: CDR1 MNHEY, CDR2 SVGEGT. The CDR3 sequence: CASSYQTSSPQDYGYTF. DNA of the CDR3: TGTGCCAGCAGTTACCAAACCTCCTCCCCACAGGACTATGGCTACACCTTC.

The chain uses TRBV2 and TRBJ2-5; D might be TRBD1 (5 bases). Germline V gene sequence: CDR1 SNHLY, CDR2 FYNNEI. The CDR3 totals 11 residues. V was cut by 6 bases and J by 3 bases, with 5 bases left in between. The CDR3: CASRQEETQYF. The CDR3 nucleotides are TGTGCCAGCAGACAGGAAGAGACCCAGTACTTC.

This chain uses TRBV2 with TRBJ2-5; D is possibly TRBD2 (6 bases). The germline V gene has CDR1 SNHLY and CDR2 FYNNEI. The CDR3 spans 15 residues. V dropped 4 bases and J dropped 0 bases, with 12 bases sitting between them. The CDR3 region has the DNA TGTGCCAGCAGTGGTGGGACTTCGTACCAAGAGACCCAGTACTTC. It yields the protein CASSGGTSYQETQYF.

CDR3 sequence: CASSLEVQGAIGELFF. The CDR3 bases are TGTGCCAGCAGCTTGGAGGTCCAGGGGGCGATCGGGGAGCTGTTTTTT. This rearrangement joins TRBV5-6 to TRBJ2-2; TRBD1 aligns across 8 bases. After removal of 0 bases from V and 7 bases from J, the junction contained 8 bases not matched to a gene. The CDR3 runs 16 residues. From germline, CDR1 is SGHDT and CDR2 YYEEEE.

The V gene is TRBV20-1, the J gene TRBJ2-3; 10 bases are a match to TRBD2. Unmatched junction bases numbered 15, after V lost 3 bases and J lost 0 bases. The germline V gene encodes CDR1 DFQATT and CDR2 SNEGSKA (reference sequence). There are 19 residues in the CDR3. The CDR3 coding sequence is TGCAGTGCTAGTGCGGGGCTAGCGGGAGCCCCTGCTAGCACAGATACGCAGTATTTT. Its protein is CSASAGLAGAPASTDTQYF.

The chain uses TRBV2 and TRBJ1-1; D is uncertain. The CDR3 covers 13 residues. Germline V CDR1 and CDR2: SNHLY, FYNNEI. V was pared by 6 bases and J by 0 bases, with 8 bases between. CDR3 DNA sequence: TGTGCCAGCAGCTCTGAGATGAACACTGAAGCTTTCTTT. Translated: CASSSEMNTEAFF.

In this sample, this clone is medium-sized (0.01 to 0.1%). The gene calls are TRBV21-1 and TRBJ2-3; the table calls TRBD2, which could not be checked here. TRBV21-1 is termed a pseudogene. The CDR3 covers 20 residues. CDR3 DNA: TGTGCCAGCAGCACCACCGAAGGGACTAGCGGGGGACCAAGCACAGATACGCAGTATTTT. Its protein product is CASSTTEGTSGGPSTDTQYF.

The rearrangement links TRBV10-3 to TRBJ2-2; tentative D call: TRBD1 (6 bases). V was shortened by 10 bases and J by 0 bases, with 21 bases between the two germline ends. Germline CDR1 ENHRY, CDR2 SYGVKD. This CDR3 contains 17 residues. The CDR3 nucleotides are TGTGCCACCTCTCCCGGACAGACAACCTCGAACACCGGGGAGCTGTTTTTT. Protein sequence: CATSPGQTTSNTGELFF.

The V gene is TRBV28, the J gene TRBJ1-2; TRBD1 aligns across 9 bases. V lost 5 bases to trimming and J lost 1 base; unmatched junction nucleotides: 11. The germline V gene has CDR1 MDHEN and CDR2 SYDVKM. This CDR3 comprises 17 residues. Here the CDR3 DNA reads TGTGCCAGCAGTCCAGGACAGGGGTCGACTTTTAACTATGGCTACACCTTC. Translating it yields CASSPGQGSTFNYGYTF.

This clone was detected only once. The chain couples TRBV5-4 to TRBJ1-4; possibly TRBD1 for D (6 bases). Trimming removed 3 bases at V and 8 bases at J, with 17 bases between. The CDR3 runs 15 residues. Per the germline V gene, CDR1 is SGHNT and CDR2 is YYREEE (reference sequence). The CDR3 is CASSSDRQVGEKLFF. In DNA form, the CDR3 reads TGTGCCAGCAGCTCGGACCGACAGGTTGGGGAAAAACTGTTTTTT.

The chain employs TRBV28 and TRBJ1-2, with 10 positions matching TRBD1. With V trimmed by 6 bases and J by 7 bases, 8 bases remained unmatched. The germline gives CDR1 MDHEN, CDR2 SYDVKM. The length of the CDR3 is 14 residues. This CDR3 reads CASRLTGGGSGYTF. The CDR3 DNA follows: TGTGCCAGCAGACTGACAGGGGGCGGCTCTGGCTACACCTTC.

This clone has just one count. The sample contains more than one DNA sequence encoding this CDR3. The CDR3 DNA reads TGTGCCAGCAGCCCCCGGGACAGGGGTAACTATGGCTACACCTTC. Translating it yields CASSPRDRGNYGYTF. The chain recombines TRBV7-9 with TRBJ1-2; TRBD1 aligns across 10 bases. The CDR3 is 15 residues long. V was clipped by 5 bases and J by 1 base; unmatched bases: 4. The V gene's germline CDR1 is SEHNR and CDR2 FQNEAQ (reference sequence).

For this clone: The final CDR3 position lacks the conserved phenylalanine or tryptophan, pointing to a likely read error. The limits of the CDR3 on the DNA are not certain, so only TCRdb's listed CDR3 is given. V usage is TRBV6-4 and J usage is TRBJ1-1. The CDR3 length is 12 residues, termini included. Germline-derived CDR1 and CDR2 are MRHNA and SNTAGT. CDR3 region: CASSDSRPGLKR.

This chain uses TRBV6-2 or TRBV6-3 with TRBJ1-2; 7 bases are shared with TRBD1. Germline loops: CDR1 MNHEY, CDR2 SVGEGT. The CDR3 consists of 14 residues. After removal of 7 bases from V and 5 bases from J, the junction contained 10 bases not matched to a gene. The CDR3 loop reads CASNPGTARYGYTF. CDR3 nucleotide sequence: TGTGCCAGCAACCCCGGGACAGCGAGGTATGGCTACACCTTC.

The chain couples TRBV30 to TRBJ1-6, with TRBD1 matching over 7 bases. Per germline, CDR1 GTSNPN and CDR2 SVGIG (reference sequence). Trimming at V came to 2 bases and at J to 0 bases, leaving 4 bases not matched to a gene. The CDR3 loop spans 16 amino acids. In DNA form, the CDR3 reads TGTGCCTGGAGTCGCAGGGACAGCTCCTATAATTCACCCCTCCACTTT. Amino acids: CAWSRRDSSYNSPLHF. Full variable domain (outside the CDR3, taken from reference TRBV30 and TRBJ1-6): SQTIHQWPATLVQPVGSPLSLECTVEGTSNPNLYWYRQAAGRGLQLLFYSVGIGQISSEVPQNLSASRPQDRQFILSSKKLLLSDSGFYLCAWSRRDSSYNSPLHFGNGTRLTVT.

J is TRBJ1-2 and V is TRBV30, with D unclear. Germline V gene sequence: CDR1 GTSNPN, CDR2 SVGIG (reference sequence). The germline V and J ends were trimmed by 3 bases and 8 bases, with 16 bases remaining between them. This CDR3 is 13 amino acids long. CDR3 sequence (DNA): TGTGCCTGGAGACATGCGGGATCGGGAGGCTACACCTTC. Residues: CAWRHAGSGGYTF.

The rearrangement joins TRBV19 to TRBJ2-1; tentatively, D is TRBD2 (5 bases). Trimming shortened V by 2 bases and J by 2 bases, and 10 bases separated the two germline ends. This CDR3 is 15 amino acids long. Per the germline V gene, CDR1 is LNHDA and CDR2 is SQIVND (reference sequence). The CDR3 DNA sequence: TGTGCCAGTAGTATAACGCGGGCCCCCTACAATGAGCAGTTCTTC. Translation: CASSITRAPYNEQFF. Based on the CDR3 plus reference TRBV19 and TRBJ2-1, the full variable domain is DGGITQSPKYLFRKEGQNVTLSCEQNLNHDAMYWYRQDPGQGLRLIYYSQIVNDFQKGDIAEGYSVSREKKESFPLTVTSAQKNPTAFYLCASSITRAPYNEQFFGPGTRLTVL.

The chain joins TRBV7-2 to TRBJ2-7, with D tentatively TRBD1 (5 bases). The CDR3 totals 16 residues. Germline values: CDR1 SGHTA, CDR2 FQGNSA. Trimming removed 3 bases from V and 2 bases from J, with 17 bases in between. This chain's CDR3 is CASSFTPTAPTYEQYF. The DNA of the CDR3 is TGTGCCAGCAGCTTCACCCCGACAGCCCCAACCTACGAGCAGTACTTC. The whole variable domain, filled in from reference TRBV7-2 and TRBJ2-7, reads GAGVSQSPSNKVTEKGKDVELRCDPISGHTALYWYRQSLGQGLEFLIYFQGNSAPDKSGLPSDRFSAERTGGSVSTLTIQRTQQEDSAVYLCASSFTPTAPTYEQYFGPGTRLTVT.